These 5 T cell receptor beta chains were all obtained from the same sample, sequenced in a study of radiation and T cells in renal cell carcinoma (TCRdb year 2020). This specimen's time point label, per the study, means: baseline pretreatment blood. The sample's treatment or condition label, decoded: 15 Gy SBRT to primary tumor, nephrectomy 4 weeks later. Libraries were constructed by the immunoSEQ multiplex PCR assay. TCRdb provides this immuneACCESS table in a form limited to in-frame rearrangements. Some clones are lacking; in checked studies, under half of them reflect an unresolved V gene, and why the rest are absent is not known. The sample profile shows some 150,000 clones; approximately 91% of them were found once. The leading ten clones occupy around 12% of the sample. Sequenced material: blood, taken from a patient whose treatment included radiotherapy and nephrectomy. The origin of the receptors is a woman in her forties or fifties with renal cell carcinoma.

CDR3 amino acids: CASTPDRSYNSPLHF. The CDR3 nucleotides are TGTGCCAGTACCCCAGATCGCTCCTATAATTCACCCCTCCACTTT. The chain joins TRBV19 to TRBJ1-6, with unresolved D. The CDR3 is made up of 15 amino acids. V dropped 7 bases and J dropped 0 bases, with 10 bases sitting between them. CDR1 is LNHDA and CDR2 is SQIVND in the germline V gene (reference sequence).

CDR3 amino acids: CASSPTIGGGGNQPQHF. As DNA, the CDR3 is TGTGCCAGTAGTCCCACCATCGGGGGGGGCGGCAATCAGCCCCAGCATTTT. This chain joins TRBV19 and TRBJ1-5; possible D gene TRBD1, 6 bases. Germline-derived CDR1 and CDR2 are LNHDA and SQIVND (reference sequence). The CDR3 contains 17 residues. V gave up 5 bases and J gave up 2 bases, with 19 bases separating them. The entire variable domain, with the rest obtained from reference TRBV19 and TRBJ1-5, is as follows: DGGITQSPKYLFRKEGQNVTLSCEQNLNHDAMYWYRQDPGQGLRLIYYSQIVNDFQKGDIAEGYSVSREKKESFPLTVTSAQKNPTAFYLCASSPTIGGGGNQPQHFGDGTRLSIL.

CDR3 sequence reads: CASSPGTGTDTQYF. Written as DNA, the CDR3 is TGTGCCAGTAGCCCCGGGACAGGCACAGATACGCAGTATTTT. The chain couples TRBV19 to TRBJ2-3, with 7 bases aligning to TRBD1. CDR1 and CDR2 (germline): LNHDA, SQIVND (reference sequence). Losses at the gene ends were 6 bases for V and 1 base for J; bases not matched to a gene: 4. The CDR3 covers 14 residues.

V is TRBV5-1 and J is TRBJ2-2; D is possibly TRBD1 or TRBD2 (5 bases each). Looked up from germline, CDR1 is SGHRS and CDR2 is YFSETQ. V was clipped by 3 bases and J by 6 bases, with 15 bases between them. The CDR3 totals 15 residues. CDR3 sequence: CASSSGTSWAGELFF. The CDR3 DNA sequence: TGCGCCAGCAGCTCAGGGACCTCCTGGGCCGGGGAGCTGTTTTTT. The full variable domain, its missing parts supplied by reference TRBV5-1 and TRBJ2-2, is KAGVTQTPRYLIKTRGQQVTLSCSPISGHRSVSWYQQTPGQGLQFLFEYFSETQRNKGNFPGRFSGRQFSNSRSEMNVSTLELGDSALYLCASSSGTSWAGELFFGEGSRLTVL.

The rearrangement links TRBV6-1 to TRBJ1-4, with 7 nucleotides matching TRBD1. CDR1 and CDR2 from the germline V gene are MNHNS and SASEGT. CDR3 length equals 14 residues. With 4 bases clipped from V and 6 bases from J, the junction kept 5 bases outside the gene matches. The CDR3 spells CASSGTGVDEKLFF. DNA for the CDR3: TGTGCCAGCAGTGGTACAGGGGTGGATGAAAAACTGTTTTTT.